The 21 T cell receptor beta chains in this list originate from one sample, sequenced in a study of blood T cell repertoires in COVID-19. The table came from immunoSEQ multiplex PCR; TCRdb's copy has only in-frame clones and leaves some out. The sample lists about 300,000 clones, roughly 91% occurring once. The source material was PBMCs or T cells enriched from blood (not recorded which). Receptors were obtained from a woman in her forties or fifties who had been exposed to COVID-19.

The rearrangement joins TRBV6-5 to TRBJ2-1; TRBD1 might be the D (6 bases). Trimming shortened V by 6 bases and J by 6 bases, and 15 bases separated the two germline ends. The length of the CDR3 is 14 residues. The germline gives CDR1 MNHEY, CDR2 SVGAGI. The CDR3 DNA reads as TGTGCCAGCAGACCAAGCCAGGGGAGCAATGAGCAGTTCTTC. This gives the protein CASRPSQGSNEQFF.

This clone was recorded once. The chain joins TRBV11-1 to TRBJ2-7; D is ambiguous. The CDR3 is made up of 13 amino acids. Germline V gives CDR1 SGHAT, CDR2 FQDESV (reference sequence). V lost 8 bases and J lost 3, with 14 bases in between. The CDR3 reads CASGPHTGYEQYF. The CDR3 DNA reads TGTGCCAGCGGTCCTCATACCGGCTACGAGCAGTACTTC.

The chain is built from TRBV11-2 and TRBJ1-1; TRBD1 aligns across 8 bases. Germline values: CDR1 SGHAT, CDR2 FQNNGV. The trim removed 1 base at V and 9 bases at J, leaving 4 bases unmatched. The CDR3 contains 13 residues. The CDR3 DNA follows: TGTGCCAGCAGCTTAGGGGACAGGAGTCAAGCTTTCTTT. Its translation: CASSLGDRSQAFF.

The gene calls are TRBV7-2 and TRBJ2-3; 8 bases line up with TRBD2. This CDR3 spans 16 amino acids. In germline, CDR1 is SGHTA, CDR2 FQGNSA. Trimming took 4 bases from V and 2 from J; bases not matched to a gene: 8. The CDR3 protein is CASSSPRGGDTDTQYF. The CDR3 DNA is TGTGCCAGCAGCTCCCCCCGGGGGGGGGACACAGATACGCAGTATTTT.

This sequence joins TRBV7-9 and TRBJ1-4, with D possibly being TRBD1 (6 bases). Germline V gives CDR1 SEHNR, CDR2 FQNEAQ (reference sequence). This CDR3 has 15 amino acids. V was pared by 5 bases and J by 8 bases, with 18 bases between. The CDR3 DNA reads TGTGCCAGCAGCCCTACGGGGGGGGCTGGAGAAAAACTGTTTTTT. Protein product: CASSPTGGAGEKLFF.

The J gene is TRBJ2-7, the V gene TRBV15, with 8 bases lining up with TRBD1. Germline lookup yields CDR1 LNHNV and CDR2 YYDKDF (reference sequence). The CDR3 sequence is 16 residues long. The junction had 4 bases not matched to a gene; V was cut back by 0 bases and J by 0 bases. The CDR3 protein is CATSRDGTGHSYEQYF. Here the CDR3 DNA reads TGTGCCACCAGCAGAGATGGGACAGGCCACTCCTACGAGCAGTACTTC.

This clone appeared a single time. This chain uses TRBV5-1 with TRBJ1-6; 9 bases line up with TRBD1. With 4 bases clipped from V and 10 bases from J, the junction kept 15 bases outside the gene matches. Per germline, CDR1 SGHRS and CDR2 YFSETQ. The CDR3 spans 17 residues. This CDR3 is CASSTEIGQGRGSPLHF. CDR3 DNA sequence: TGCGCCAGCAGCACCGAGATAGGACAGGGGAGAGGGTCACCCCTCCACTTT.

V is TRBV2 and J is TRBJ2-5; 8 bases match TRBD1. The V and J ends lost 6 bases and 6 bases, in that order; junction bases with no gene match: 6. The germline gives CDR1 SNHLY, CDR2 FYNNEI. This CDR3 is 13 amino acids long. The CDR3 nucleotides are TGTGCCAGCAGCGGGACAGGAGAACAGACCCAGTACTTC. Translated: CASSGTGEQTQYF. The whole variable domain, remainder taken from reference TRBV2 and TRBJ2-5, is EPEVTQTPSHQVTQMGQEVILRCVPISNHLYFYWYRQILGQKVEFLVSFYNNEISEKSEIFDDQFSVERPDGSNFTLKIRSTKLEDSAMYFCASSGTGEQTQYFGPGTRLLVL.

CDR3 sequence: CASSLSMTGAIQSYEQYF. The CDR3 coding sequence is TGTGCCAGCAGTTTGAGTATGACAGGGGCGATCCAATCCTACGAGCAGTACTTC. The chain joins TRBV27 to TRBJ2-7; TRBD1 aligns across 8 bases. The V gene end was trimmed by 3 bases and the J gene end by 1 base; junction bases not matched to a gene: 14. The CDR3 loop spans 18 amino acids. Germline assignment: CDR1 MNHEY and CDR2 SMNVEV (reference sequence).

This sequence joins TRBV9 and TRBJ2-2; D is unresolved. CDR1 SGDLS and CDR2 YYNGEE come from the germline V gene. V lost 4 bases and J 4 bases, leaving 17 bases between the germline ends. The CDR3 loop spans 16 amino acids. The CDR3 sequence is CASSQIPSGPTGELFF. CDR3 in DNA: TGTGCCAGCAGCCAGATTCCATCAGGCCCCACCGGGGAGCTGTTTTTT. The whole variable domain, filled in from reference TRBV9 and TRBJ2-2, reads DSGVTQTPKHLITATGQRVTLRCSPRSGDLSVYWYQQSLDQGLQFLIQYYNGEERAKGNILERFSAQQFPDLHSELNLSSLELGDSALYFCASSQIPSGPTGELFFGEGSRLTVL.

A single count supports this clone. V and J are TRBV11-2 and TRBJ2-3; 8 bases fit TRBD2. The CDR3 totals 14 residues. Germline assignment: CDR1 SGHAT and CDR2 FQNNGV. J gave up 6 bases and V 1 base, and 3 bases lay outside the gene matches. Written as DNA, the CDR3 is TGTGCCAGCAGCTTAGCGGGGGGGCCGGATACGCAGTATTTT. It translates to CASSLAGGPDTQYF.

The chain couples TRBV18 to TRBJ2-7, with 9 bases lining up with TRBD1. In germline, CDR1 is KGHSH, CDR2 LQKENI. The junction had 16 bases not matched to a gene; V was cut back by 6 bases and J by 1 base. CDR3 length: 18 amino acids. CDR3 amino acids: CASSHGTGSPSWSYEQYF. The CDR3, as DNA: TGTGCCAGCTCGCACGGGACAGGGAGTCCGTCTTGGTCCTACGAGCAGTACTTC.

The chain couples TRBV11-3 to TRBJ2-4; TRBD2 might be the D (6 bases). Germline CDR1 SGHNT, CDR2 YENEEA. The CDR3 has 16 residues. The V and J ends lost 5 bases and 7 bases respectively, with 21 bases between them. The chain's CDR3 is CASSPGSRGSGNIQYF. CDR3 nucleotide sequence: TGTGCCAGCAGCCCCGGCAGTCGGGGGTCTGGGAACATTCAGTACTTC.

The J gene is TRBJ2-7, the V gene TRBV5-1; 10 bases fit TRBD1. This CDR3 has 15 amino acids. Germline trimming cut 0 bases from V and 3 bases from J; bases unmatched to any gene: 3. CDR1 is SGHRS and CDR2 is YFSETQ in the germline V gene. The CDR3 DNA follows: TGCGCCAGCAGCTTGGCCCGGGACAGGGGCTACGAGCAGTACTTC. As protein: CASSLARDRGYEQYF.

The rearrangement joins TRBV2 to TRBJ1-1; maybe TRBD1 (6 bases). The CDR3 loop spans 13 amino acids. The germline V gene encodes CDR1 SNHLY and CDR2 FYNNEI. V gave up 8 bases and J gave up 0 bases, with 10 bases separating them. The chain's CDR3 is CASHRELNTEAFF. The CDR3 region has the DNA TGTGCCAGCCACAGGGAGCTGAACACTGAAGCTTTCTTT.

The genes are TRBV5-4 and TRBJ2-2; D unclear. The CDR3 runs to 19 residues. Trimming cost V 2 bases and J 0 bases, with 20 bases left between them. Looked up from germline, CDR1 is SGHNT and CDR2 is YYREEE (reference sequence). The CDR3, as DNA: TGTGCCAGCAGCTTCGTTTCCCTAGAACGTCAAGCGAACACCGGGGAGCTGTTTTTT. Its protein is CASSFVSLERQANTGELFF.

As DNA, the CDR3 is TGTGCCAGCAGTTCTGTCTCGGGGGGCCCTAATGAAAAACTGTTTTTT. Encoded protein: CASSSVSGGPNEKLFF. The chain is built from TRBV28 and TRBJ1-4, with D possibly matching TRBD1 (6 bases). The germline V and J ends were trimmed by 4 bases and 3 bases, with 15 bases remaining between them. Germline values: CDR1 MDHEN, CDR2 SYDVKM. This CDR3 has 16 amino acids.

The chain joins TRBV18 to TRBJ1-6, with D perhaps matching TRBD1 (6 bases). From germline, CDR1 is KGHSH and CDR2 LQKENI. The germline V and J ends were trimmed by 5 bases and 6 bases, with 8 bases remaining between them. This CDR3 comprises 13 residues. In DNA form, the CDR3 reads TGTGCCAGCTCAGGACAGAGTAATTCACCCCTCCACTTT. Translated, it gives CASSGQSNSPLHF.

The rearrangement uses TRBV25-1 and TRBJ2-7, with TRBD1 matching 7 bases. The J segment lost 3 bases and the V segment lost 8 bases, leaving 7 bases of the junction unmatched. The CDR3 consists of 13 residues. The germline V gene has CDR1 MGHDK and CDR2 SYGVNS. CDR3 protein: CASQRQGSYEQYF. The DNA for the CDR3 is TGTGCCAGCCAAAGACAGGGAAGCTACGAGCAGTACTTC.

CDR3 sequence (DNA): TGTGCCAGCAGTGAGGGACAGAGTAACTATGGCTACACCTTC. Protein product: CASSEGQSNYGYTF. This rearrangement joins TRBV6-1 to TRBJ1-2; 7 bases fit TRBD1. From germline, CDR1 is MNHNS and CDR2 SASEGT. The CDR3 covers 14 residues. V lost 3 bases, J lost 1 base, and 2 bases stayed unmatched.

The CDR3 coding sequence is TGTGCCAGCAAAAAGAACCGGGGGGTCCAAGCCTACGAGCAGTACTTC. This codes for CASKKNRGVQAYEQYF. The V and J genes are TRBV27 and TRBJ2-7, with TRBD2 identical over 7 bases. Germline V gene data show CDR1 as MNHEY and CDR2 as SMNVEV (reference sequence). The CDR3 consists of 16 residues. V trimming: 7 bases; J trimming: 2 bases; junction bases outside the gene matches: 14.